These 29 T cell receptor beta chains came from one sample sequenced in a study of T cell responses to AZD1222 COVID-19 vaccine. Sequencing used immunoSEQ multiplex PCR; TCRdb keeps in-frame clones, though not all of them. This table holds more than 110,000 clones, just over 90% found once. The specimen comprised peripheral blood, sampled on day 0 of AZD1222 vaccination. These receptors originate from an adult in good health.

This chain uses TRBV6-5 with TRBJ2-7; 10 bases map to TRBD2. Germline V gives CDR1 MNHEY, CDR2 SVGAGI. Trimming cost V 6 bases and J 7 bases; bases outside gene matches: 9. The CDR3 has 14 residues. In DNA form, the CDR3 reads TGTGCCAGCAGCCGCCTAGCGGGAGTTAAAGAGCAGTACTTC. Protein product: CASSRLAGVKEQYF.

Points on this clone: At one end the junction does not follow the germline gene, possibly because of a read error. The chain couples TRBV3-1 (or the pseudogene TRBV3-2) to TRBJ2-3, with 14 bases identical to TRBD2. Germline CDR1 LGHDT, CDR2 YNNKEL (reference sequence). This CDR3 comprises 19 residues. The CDR3 nucleotides are TGTGTCAGCAGCCAAGCCGGGACTAGCGGGGGAGGATTTACAGATACGCAGTATTTT. Translating gives CVSSQAGTSGGGFTDTQYF.

This clone turned up a few times. This rearrangement joins TRBV3-1 (or the pseudogene TRBV3-2) to TRBJ1-6, with D possibly TRBD1 on 5 matching bases. The V and J ends lost 4 bases and 0 bases respectively, with 13 bases between them. The CDR3 extends over 17 amino acids. From germline, CDR1 is LGHDT and CDR2 YNNKEL (reference sequence). The CDR3, as DNA: TGTGCCAGCAGCCCCGACAGTTTGAGCTCCTATAATTCACCCCTCCACTTT. It yields the protein CASSPDSLSSYNSPLHF.

The CDR3 sequence: CASSRGQGARGANVLTF. The CDR3 DNA is TGTGCCAGCAGCCGGGGACAGGGGGCGCGAGGGGCCAACGTCCTGACTTTC. The chain joins TRBV7-6 to TRBJ2-6, with 12 positions matching TRBD1. This CDR3 region has 17 residues. Trimming took 5 bases from V and 4 from J; bases not matched to a gene: 6. The germline gives CDR1 SGHVS, CDR2 FNYEAQ.

The chain employs TRBV7-6 and TRBJ1-1; the D is unclear. The germline CDR1 and CDR2 sequences are SGHVS and FNYEAQ. This CDR3 contains 15 residues. V was pared by 5 bases and J by 5 bases, with 18 bases between. CDR3 nucleotides: TGTGCCAGCAGCCCCATGGTTGGGGTTGGGACTGAAGCTTTCTTT. Translation gives CASSPMVGVGTEAFF.

This clone is a singleton in its sample. The chain employs TRBV19 and TRBJ1-1; D perhaps matches TRBD1 (5 bases). The CDR3 contains 14 residues. V was shortened by 3 bases and J by 7 bases, with 15 bases between the two germline ends. Germline loops: CDR1 LNHDA, CDR2 SQIVND (reference sequence). The CDR3 bases are TGTGCCAGTAGTATCGGACGGGGCTCGGGTGAAGCTTTCTTT. The encoded protein is CASSIGRGSGEAFF.

This clone has more than one count but fewer than ten. V is TRBV9 and J is TRBJ1-4; a weak D match, TRBD1 (6 bases). This CDR3 contains 15 residues. Germline CDR1 SGDLS, CDR2 YYNGEE. Trimming stripped 0 bases from V and 3 bases from J, with 9 bases between. The CDR3 loop reads CASSVEDRSNEKLFF. The CDR3, as DNA: TGTGCCAGCAGCGTAGAGGACAGATCTAATGAAAAACTGTTTTTT.

This chain connects TRBV27 to TRBJ2-7, with 12 bases fitting TRBD2. The CDR3 has 18 residues. In germline, CDR1 is MNHEY, CDR2 SMNVEV (reference sequence). V lost 5 bases, J lost 7 bases, and 18 bases stayed unmatched. The CDR3 is CASSPLVGLAGGPGEQYF. The CDR3 DNA sequence: TGTGCCAGCAGTCCCCTGGTTGGGCTAGCGGGAGGGCCGGGAGAGCAGTACTTC.

Concerning this clone: Other DNA sequences in the same sample also yield this CDR3. J is TRBJ2-1 and V is TRBV30, with D perhaps TRBD1 (6 bases). Between the trimmed V and J ends, which lost 4 bases and 5 bases, there was a span of 6 bases. Germline V gene data show CDR1 as GTSNPN and CDR2 as SVGIG (reference sequence). The CDR3 consists of 11 residues. This CDR3 is CAWKGDNEQFF. The CDR3 region has the DNA TGTGCCTGGAAGGGGGACAATGAGCAGTTCTTC.

The V call is TRBV7-8, the J call TRBJ2-2, with unresolved D. The germline V gene has CDR1 SGHVS and CDR2 FQNEAQ. The CDR3 is made up of 12 amino acids. CDR3 amino acids: CANGWGTGELFF. The DNA for the CDR3 is TGTGCGAACGGCTGGGGCACCGGGGAGCTGTTTTTT.

This clone was seen more than once but under ten times. The chain uses TRBV4-2 and TRBJ2-1; D gene ambiguous. The CDR3 covers 12 residues. Germline V gene sequence: CDR1 LGHNA, CDR2 YNFKEQ. V was trimmed by 4 bases and J by 6 bases, leaving 7 bases between them. CDR3 DNA: TGTGCCAGCAGCCGAAGGACCAATGAGCAGTTCTTC. It yields the protein CASSRRTNEQFF.

This chain links TRBV9 with TRBJ1-1, with a possible D match to TRBD1 (5 bases). Germline CDR1 reads SGDLS; CDR2 reads YYNGEE. Trimming took off 4 bases at V and 2 bases at J, with 12 bases between the two ends. This CDR3 has 14 residues. The CDR3 loop reads CASSSQGGNTEAFF. CDR3 nucleotide sequence: TGTGCCAGCAGCTCCCAGGGAGGCAACACTGAAGCTTTCTTT.

The V gene is TRBV6-5, the J gene TRBJ1-2; no reliable D call. In germline, CDR1 is MNHEY, CDR2 SVGAGI. The CDR3 loop spans 11 amino acids. With 6 bases removed from V and 6 bases from J, the gap between germline ends came to 8 bases. CDR3 sequence: CASRWGDGYTF. CDR3 bases: TGTGCCAGCAGGTGGGGAGATGGCTACACCTTC.

This clone occurred once. The rearrangement joins TRBV19 to TRBJ1-1; 11 bases align to TRBD1. The length of the CDR3 is 15 residues. In germline, CDR1 is LNHDA, CDR2 SQIVND (reference sequence). V was clipped by 6 bases and J by 0 bases; unmatched bases: 3. CDR3 nucleotide sequence: TGTGCCAGTAGCGGACAGGGGGCTGTGAACACTGAAGCTTTCTTT. Its protein is CASSGQGAVNTEAFF.

This chain joins TRBV29-1 and TRBJ1-2, with a weak D call TRBD1 (5 bases). From germline, CDR1 is SQVTM and CDR2 ANQGSEA. V was pared by 0 bases and J by 3 bases, with 14 bases between. The CDR3 runs to 15 residues. The CDR3 here is CSVEEEGLRYYGYTF. In DNA, the CDR3 is TGCAGCGTTGAAGAGGAGGGGTTAAGGTACTATGGCTACACCTTC.

The chain recombines TRBV11-1 with TRBJ1-1; a weak D match, TRBD1 (5 bases). Germline values: CDR1 SGHAT, CDR2 FQDESV (reference sequence). Between the trimmed V and J ends, which lost 4 bases and 4 bases, there was a span of 13 bases. The CDR3 is 14 amino acids. This CDR3 reads CASSSEGRGTEAFF. The DNA of the CDR3 is TGTGCCAGCAGCTCAGAAGGGAGGGGCACTGAAGCTTTCTTT.

The CDR3 nucleotides are TGTGCCAGCACCTCATGGGGGGAACCCTCTGGAAACACCATATATTTT. Protein sequence: CASTSWGEPSGNTIYF. The genes are TRBV25-1 and TRBJ1-3; tentatively, D is TRBD1 (5 bases). CDR3 size: 16 residues. V lost 7 bases and J lost 0, with 16 bases in between. Germline CDR1 MGHDK, CDR2 SYGVNS.

There are a few counts of this clone. The rearrangement joins TRBV30 to TRBJ1-3; no firm D call. CDR1 and CDR2 (germline): GTSNPN, SVGIG (reference sequence). The germline V and J ends were trimmed by 0 bases and 2 bases, with 11 bases remaining between them. The CDR3 length is 15 residues. The CDR3 bases are TGTGCCTGGAGTGTACTCGGAGGGACTGGAAACACCATATATTTT. It codes for CAWSVLGGTGNTIYF.

CDR3 in DNA: TGCAGCGTTGGAAGCAATCAGCCCCAGCATTTT. The encoded protein is CSVGSNQPQHF. V gene TRBV29-1 combines with J gene TRBJ1-5, with no clear D. Germline CDR1 reads SQVTM; CDR2 reads ANQGSEA. The CDR3 loop spans 11 amino acids. Trimming pared 4 bases from V and 1 base from J, leaving 2 bases between.

This chain uses TRBV6-5 with TRBJ1-6; D gene ambiguous. The V gene lost 0 bases and the J gene lost 7 bases, with 7 bases spanning the gap. Germline V gives CDR1 MNHEY, CDR2 SVGAGI. The CDR3 contains 14 residues. CDR3 sequence: CASSYSLRNSPLHF. DNA for the CDR3: TGTGCCAGCAGTTACTCCCTGAGGAATTCACCCCTCCACTTT.

The rearrangement joins TRBV15 to TRBJ1-4, with TRBD1 matching 8 bases. The CDR3 extends over 14 amino acids. Germline CDR1 reads LNHNV; CDR2 reads YYDKDF (reference sequence). Trimming removed 0 bases from V and 7 bases from J; junction bases left unmatched: 1. The CDR3 nucleotides read TGTGCCACCAGCAGAGACAGGGGGCGTGAAAAACTGTTTTTT. Translated: CATSRDRGREKLFF.

This rearrangement joins TRBV18 to TRBJ1-3, with no clear D. This CDR3 is built from 16 residues. Germline CDR1 KGHSH, CDR2 LQKENI. V was pared by 2 bases and J by 1 base, with 12 bases between. The CDR3 reads CASSPKQMISGNTIYF. In DNA form, the CDR3 reads TGTGCCAGCTCACCAAAGCAGATGATTTCTGGAAACACCATATATTTT. Complete variable domain (other parts from reference TRBV18 and TRBJ1-3): NAGVMQNPRHLVRRRGQEARLRCSPMKGHSHVYWYRQLPEEGLKFMVYLQKENIIDESGMPKERFSAEFPKEGPSILRIQQVVRGDSAAYFCASSPKQMISGNTIYFGEGSWLTVV.

The chain employs TRBV29-1 and TRBJ1-5, with a weak D call TRBD1 (5 bases). Looked up from germline, CDR1 is SQVTM and CDR2 is ANQGSEA. This CDR3 region has 13 residues. Trimming took off 2 bases at V and 5 bases at J, with 10 bases between the two ends. CDR3 sequence (DNA): TGCAGCGTTGAACTAGGAGGGGATCAGCCCCAGCATTTT. As protein: CSVELGGDQPQHF.

The V and J genes are TRBV6-5 and TRBJ2-7, with D maybe TRBD1 (6 bases). The CDR3 is 16 residues long. V was shortened by 0 bases and J by 0 bases, with 12 bases between the two germline ends. Germline V lookup: CDR1 MNHEY, CDR2 SVGAGI. CDR3 DNA sequence: TGTGCCAGCAGTTACTCGGGGGCCATGAGCTCCTACGAGCAGTACTTC. As protein: CASSYSGAMSSYEQYF.

The chain combines TRBV21-1 with TRBJ2-7; the DNA was not compared with TRBD1, the D call given in the table. TRBV21-1 is tagged as a pseudogene. The CDR3 length is 14 residues. The CDR3 region is CASSKVAWPYEQYF. In DNA form, the CDR3 reads TGTGCCAGCAGCAAAGTCGCATGGCCGTACGAGCAGTACTTC.

The J gene is TRBJ1-1, the V gene TRBV2; the match to TRBD1 covers 8 bases. CDR3 length: 13 residues. Germline assignment: CDR1 SNHLY and CDR2 FYNNEI. V shed 2 bases and J 11 bases; nucleotides not matched to a gene: 7. The CDR3 DNA is TGTGCCAGCAGTGAATTAGGACAGGGTGGTGCTTTCTTT. Translation: CASSELGQGGAFF.

The V call is TRBV4-1, the J call TRBJ1-1; D gene ambiguous. V was trimmed by 3 bases and J by 7 bases, leaving 9 bases between them. Per the germline V gene, CDR1 is MGHRA and CDR2 is YSYEKL. This CDR3 region has 12 residues. In DNA form, the CDR3 reads TGCGCCAGCAGCCACCTGACGGGTGAAGCTTTCTTT. Translated, it gives CASSHLTGEAFF.

The chain is built from TRBV9 and TRBJ2-1; no definite D call. CDR1 is SGDLS, CDR2 YYNGEE, per germline. The length of the CDR3 is 14 residues. Trimming removed 7 bases at V and 2 bases at J, with 13 bases between. CDR3 sequence: CASPNRRAYNEQFF. The CDR3 DNA sequence: TGTGCCAGCCCGAACAGACGAGCCTACAATGAGCAGTTCTTC.

The rearrangement links TRBV7-9 to TRBJ2-7; 8 bases are a match to TRBD2. The J segment lost 5 bases and the V segment lost 3 bases, leaving 3 bases of the junction unmatched. The length of the CDR3 is 13 residues. Germline loops: CDR1 SEHNR, CDR2 FQNEAQ (reference sequence). CDR3 amino acids: CASSFGLANEQYF. CDR3 nucleotide sequence: TGTGCCAGCAGCTTCGGACTAGCCAACGAGCAGTACTTC.